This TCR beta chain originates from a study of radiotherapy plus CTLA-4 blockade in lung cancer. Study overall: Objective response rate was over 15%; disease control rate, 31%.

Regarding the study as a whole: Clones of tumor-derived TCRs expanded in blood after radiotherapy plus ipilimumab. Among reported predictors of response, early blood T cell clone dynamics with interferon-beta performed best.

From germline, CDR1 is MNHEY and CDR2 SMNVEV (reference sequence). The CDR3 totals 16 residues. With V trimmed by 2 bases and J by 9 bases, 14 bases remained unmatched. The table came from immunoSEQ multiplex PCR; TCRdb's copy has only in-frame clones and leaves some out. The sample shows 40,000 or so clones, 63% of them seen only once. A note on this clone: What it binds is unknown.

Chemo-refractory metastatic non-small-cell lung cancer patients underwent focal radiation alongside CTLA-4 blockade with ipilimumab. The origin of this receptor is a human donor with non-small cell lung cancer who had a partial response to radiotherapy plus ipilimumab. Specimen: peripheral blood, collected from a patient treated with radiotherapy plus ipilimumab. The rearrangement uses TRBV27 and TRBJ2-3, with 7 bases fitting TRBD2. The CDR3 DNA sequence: TGTGCCAGCAGTTTAGAAGGGAGGGCTGGGCGGGCAACGCAGTATTTT. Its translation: CASSLEGRAGRATQYF.